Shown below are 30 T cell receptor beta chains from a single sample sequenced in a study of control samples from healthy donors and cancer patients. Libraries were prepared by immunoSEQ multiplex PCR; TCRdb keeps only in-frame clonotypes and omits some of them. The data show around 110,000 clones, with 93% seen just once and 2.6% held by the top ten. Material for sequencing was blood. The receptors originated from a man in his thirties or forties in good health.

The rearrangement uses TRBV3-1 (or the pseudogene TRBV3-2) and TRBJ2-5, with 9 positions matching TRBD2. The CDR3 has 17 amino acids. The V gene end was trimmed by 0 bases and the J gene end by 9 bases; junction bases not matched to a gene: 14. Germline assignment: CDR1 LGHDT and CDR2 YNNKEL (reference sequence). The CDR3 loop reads CASSQDRAGGPSRAQYF. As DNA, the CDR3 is TGTGCCAGCAGCCAAGACCGAGCGGGGGGACCTTCTCGGGCCCAGTACTTC.

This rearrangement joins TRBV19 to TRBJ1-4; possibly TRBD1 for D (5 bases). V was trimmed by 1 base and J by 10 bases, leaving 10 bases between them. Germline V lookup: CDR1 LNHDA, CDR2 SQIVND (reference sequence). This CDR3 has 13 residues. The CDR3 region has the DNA TGTGCCAGTAGTATAGGCCCCGGGACAAAACTGTTTTTT. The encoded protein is CASSIGPGTKLFF.

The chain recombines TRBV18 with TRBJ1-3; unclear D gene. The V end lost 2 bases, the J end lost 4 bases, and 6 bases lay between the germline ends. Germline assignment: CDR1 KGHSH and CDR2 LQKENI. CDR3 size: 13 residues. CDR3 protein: CASSPGEGNTIYF. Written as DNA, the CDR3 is TGTGCCAGCTCACCAGGGGAGGGAAACACCATATATTTT.

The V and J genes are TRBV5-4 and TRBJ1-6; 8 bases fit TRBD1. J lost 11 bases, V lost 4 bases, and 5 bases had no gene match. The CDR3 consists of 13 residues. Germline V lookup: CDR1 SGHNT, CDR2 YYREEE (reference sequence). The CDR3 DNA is TGTGCCAGCAGCCAGGACAGGGACCCACCCCTCCACTTT. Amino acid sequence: CASSQDRDPPLHF.

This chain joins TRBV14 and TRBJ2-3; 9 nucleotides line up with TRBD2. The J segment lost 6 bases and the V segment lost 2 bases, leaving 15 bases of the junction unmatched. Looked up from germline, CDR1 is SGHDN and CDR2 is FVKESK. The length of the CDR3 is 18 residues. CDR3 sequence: CASSQKIYGLAHHDTQYF. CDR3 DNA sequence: TGTGCCAGCAGCCAAAAGATCTACGGACTAGCGCATCACGATACGCAGTATTTT.

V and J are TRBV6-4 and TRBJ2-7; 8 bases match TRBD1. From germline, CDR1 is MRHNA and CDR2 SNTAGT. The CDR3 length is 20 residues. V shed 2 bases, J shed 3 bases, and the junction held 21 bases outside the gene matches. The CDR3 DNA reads TGTGCCAGCAGTGACCCGACCAGGGGGCGACAGGGACCTATGGTCTACGAGCAGTACGTC. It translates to CASSDPTRGRQGPMVYEQYV.

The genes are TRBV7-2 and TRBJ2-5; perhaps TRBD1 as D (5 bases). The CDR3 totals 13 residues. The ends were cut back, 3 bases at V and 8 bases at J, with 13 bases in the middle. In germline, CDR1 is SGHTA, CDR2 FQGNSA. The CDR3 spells CASSFRGLETQYF. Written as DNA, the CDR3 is TGTGCCAGCAGCTTTAGGGGATTGGAAACCCAGTACTTC.

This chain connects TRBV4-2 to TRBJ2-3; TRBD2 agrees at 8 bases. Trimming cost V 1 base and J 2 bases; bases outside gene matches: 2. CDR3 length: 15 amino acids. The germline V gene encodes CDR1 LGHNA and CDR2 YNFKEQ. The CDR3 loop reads CASSQAGGPTDTQYF. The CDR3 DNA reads TGTGCCAGCAGCCAAGCGGGGGGGCCCACAGATACGCAGTATTTT.

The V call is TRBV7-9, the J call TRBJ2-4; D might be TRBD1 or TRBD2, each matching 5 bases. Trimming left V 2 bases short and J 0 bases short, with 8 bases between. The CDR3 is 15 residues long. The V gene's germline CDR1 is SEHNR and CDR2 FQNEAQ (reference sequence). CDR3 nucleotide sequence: TGTGCCAGCAGCTTATCTGGGACAGCCAAAAACATTCAGTACTTC. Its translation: CASSLSGTAKNIQYF.

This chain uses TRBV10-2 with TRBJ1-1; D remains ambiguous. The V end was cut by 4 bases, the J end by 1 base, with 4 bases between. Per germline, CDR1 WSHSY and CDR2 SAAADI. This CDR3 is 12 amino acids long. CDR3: CASSGSNTEAFF. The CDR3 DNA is TGCGCCAGCAGTGGATCGAACACTGAAGCTTTCTTT.

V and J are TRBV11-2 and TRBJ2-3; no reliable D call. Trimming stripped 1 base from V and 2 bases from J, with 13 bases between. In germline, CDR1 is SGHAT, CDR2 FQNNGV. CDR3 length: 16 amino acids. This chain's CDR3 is CASSLGLDFFTDTQYF. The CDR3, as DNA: TGTGCCAGCAGCTTAGGGTTAGACTTTTTCACAGATACGCAGTATTTT.

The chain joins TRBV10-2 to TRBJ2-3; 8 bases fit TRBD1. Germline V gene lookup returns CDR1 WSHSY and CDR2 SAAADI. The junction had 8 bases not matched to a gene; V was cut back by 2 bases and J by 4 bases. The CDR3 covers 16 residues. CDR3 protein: CASSEEKDRAADTQYF. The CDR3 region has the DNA TGCGCCAGCAGTGAGGAGAAGGACAGGGCGGCAGATACGCAGTATTTT.

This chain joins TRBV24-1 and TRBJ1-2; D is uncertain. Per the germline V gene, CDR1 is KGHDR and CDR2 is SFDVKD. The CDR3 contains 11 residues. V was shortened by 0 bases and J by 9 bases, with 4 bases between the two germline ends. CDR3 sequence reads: CATSDLGSYTF. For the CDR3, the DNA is TGTGCCACCAGTGATTTGGGTAGCTACACCTTC.

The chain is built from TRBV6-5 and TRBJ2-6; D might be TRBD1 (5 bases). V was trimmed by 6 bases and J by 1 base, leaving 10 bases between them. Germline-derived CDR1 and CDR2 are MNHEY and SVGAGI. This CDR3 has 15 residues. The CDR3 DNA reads TGTGCCAGCAGCTTCAGGGTGTCTGGGGCCAACGTCCTGACTTTC. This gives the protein CASSFRVSGANVLTF.

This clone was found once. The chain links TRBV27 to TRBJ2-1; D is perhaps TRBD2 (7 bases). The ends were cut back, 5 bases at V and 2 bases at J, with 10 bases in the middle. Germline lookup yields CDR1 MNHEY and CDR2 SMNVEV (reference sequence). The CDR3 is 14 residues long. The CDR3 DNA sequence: TGTGCCAGCAGTGAAGGGGGGGCCTACAATGAGCAGTTCTTC. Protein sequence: CASSEGGAYNEQFF.

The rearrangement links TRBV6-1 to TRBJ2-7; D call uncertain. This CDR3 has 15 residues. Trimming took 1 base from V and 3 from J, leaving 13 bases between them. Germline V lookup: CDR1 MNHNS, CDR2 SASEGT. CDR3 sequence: CASSEDPGLGYEQYF. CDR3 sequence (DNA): TGTGCCAGCAGTGAAGATCCGGGTCTAGGCTACGAGCAGTACTTC.

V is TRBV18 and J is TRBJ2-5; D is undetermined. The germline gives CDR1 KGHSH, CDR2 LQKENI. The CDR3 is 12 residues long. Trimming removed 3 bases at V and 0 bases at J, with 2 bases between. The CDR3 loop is CASSPYQETQYF. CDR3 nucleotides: TGTGCCAGCTCACCCTACCAAGAGACCCAGTACTTC.

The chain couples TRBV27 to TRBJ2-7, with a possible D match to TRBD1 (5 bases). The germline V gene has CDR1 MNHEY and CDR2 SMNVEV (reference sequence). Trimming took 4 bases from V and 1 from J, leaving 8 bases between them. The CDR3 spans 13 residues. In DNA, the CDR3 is TGTGCCAGCAGTTGGGGCCCATCCTACGAGCAGTACTTC. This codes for CASSWGPSYEQYF.

CDR3 nucleotide sequence: TGCGCCAGCAGCTTGGAGGCCTCCCAAGGAAACACCATATATTTT. It encodes CASSLEASQGNTIYF. The chain joins TRBV5-1 to TRBJ1-3; D is uncertain. This CDR3 spans 15 amino acids. Germline V lookup: CDR1 SGHRS, CDR2 YFSETQ. V lost 0 bases, J lost 4 bases, and 11 bases lay in between.

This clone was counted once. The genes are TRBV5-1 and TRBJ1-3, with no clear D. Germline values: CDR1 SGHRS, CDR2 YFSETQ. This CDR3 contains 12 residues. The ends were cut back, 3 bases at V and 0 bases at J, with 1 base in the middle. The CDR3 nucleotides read TGCGCCAGCAGCTACTCTGGAAACACCATATATTTT. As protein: CASSYSGNTIYF.

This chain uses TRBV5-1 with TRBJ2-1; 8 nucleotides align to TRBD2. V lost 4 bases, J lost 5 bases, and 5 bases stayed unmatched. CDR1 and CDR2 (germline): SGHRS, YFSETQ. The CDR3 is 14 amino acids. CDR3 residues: CASSVKRGNNEQFF. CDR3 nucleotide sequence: TGCGCCAGCAGCGTGAAGCGGGGGAACAATGAGCAGTTCTTC.

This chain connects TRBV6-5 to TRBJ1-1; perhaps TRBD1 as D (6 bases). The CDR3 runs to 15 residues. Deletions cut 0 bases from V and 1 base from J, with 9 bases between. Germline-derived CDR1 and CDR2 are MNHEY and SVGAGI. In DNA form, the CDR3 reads TGTGCCAGCAGTTACTCGGGACAACAGAACACTGAAGCTTTCTTT. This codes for CASSYSGQQNTEAFF.

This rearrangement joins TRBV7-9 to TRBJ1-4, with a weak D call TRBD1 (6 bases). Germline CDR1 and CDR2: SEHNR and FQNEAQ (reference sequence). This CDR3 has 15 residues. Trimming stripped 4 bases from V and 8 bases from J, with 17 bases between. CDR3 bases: TGTGCCAGCAGCTCTACAGGGCCGTTAGAGGAAAAACTGTTTTTT. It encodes CASSSTGPLEEKLFF.

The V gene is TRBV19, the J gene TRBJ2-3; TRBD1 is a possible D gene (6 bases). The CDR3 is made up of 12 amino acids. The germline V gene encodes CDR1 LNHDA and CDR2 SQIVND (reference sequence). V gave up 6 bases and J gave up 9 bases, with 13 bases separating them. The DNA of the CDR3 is TGTGCCAGTAGCTTAGAGACAGGAACGCAGTATTTT. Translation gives CASSLETGTQYF.

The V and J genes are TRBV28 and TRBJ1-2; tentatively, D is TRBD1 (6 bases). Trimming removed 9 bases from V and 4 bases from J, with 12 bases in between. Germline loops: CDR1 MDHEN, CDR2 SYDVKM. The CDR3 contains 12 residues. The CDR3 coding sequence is TGTGCCAGTGGTCAGGGGTTCTATGGCTACACCTTC. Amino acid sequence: CASGQGFYGYTF.

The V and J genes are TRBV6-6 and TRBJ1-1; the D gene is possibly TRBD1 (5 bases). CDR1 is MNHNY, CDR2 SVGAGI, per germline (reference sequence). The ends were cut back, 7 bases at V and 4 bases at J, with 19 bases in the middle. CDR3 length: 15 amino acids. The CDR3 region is CASTPEGPSFTEAFF. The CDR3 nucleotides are TGTGCCAGCACCCCTGAGGGACCGTCGTTCACTGAAGCTTTCTTT.

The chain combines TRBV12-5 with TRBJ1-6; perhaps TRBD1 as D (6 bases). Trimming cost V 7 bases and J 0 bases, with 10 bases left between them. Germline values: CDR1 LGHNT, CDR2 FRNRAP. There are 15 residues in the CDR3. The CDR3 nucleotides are TGTGCTAGTGCCCAGGGGAGCTCCTATAATTCACCCCTCCACTTT. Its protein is CASAQGSSYNSPLHF.

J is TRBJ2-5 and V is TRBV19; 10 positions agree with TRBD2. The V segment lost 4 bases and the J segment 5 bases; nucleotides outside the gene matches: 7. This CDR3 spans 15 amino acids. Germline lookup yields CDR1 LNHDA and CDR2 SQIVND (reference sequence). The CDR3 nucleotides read TGTGCCAGTAGTACTAGCGGGGGATCGCTGGAGACCCAGTACTTC. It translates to CASSTSGGSLETQYF.

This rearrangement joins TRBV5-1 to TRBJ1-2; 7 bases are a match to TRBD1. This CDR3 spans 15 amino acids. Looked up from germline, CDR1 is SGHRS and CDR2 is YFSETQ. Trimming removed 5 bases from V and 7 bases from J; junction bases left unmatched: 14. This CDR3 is CASRSPDRVKSGYTF. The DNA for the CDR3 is TGCGCCAGCAGGTCACCCGACAGGGTCAAAAGTGGCTACACCTTC.

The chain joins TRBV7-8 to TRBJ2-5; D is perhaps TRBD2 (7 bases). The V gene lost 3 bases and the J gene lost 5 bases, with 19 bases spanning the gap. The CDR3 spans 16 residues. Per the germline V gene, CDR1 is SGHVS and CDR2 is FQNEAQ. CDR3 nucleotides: TGTGCCAGCAGCTTCACCCTGGGGGGGGGCGCCGAGACCCAGTACTTC. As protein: CASSFTLGGGAETQYF. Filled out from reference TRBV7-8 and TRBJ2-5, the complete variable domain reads GAGVSQSPRYKVAKRGQDVALRCDPISGHVSLFWYQQALGQGPEFLTYFQNEAQLDKSGLPSDRFFAERPEGSVSTLKIQRTQQEDSAVYLCASSFTLGGGAETQYFGPGTRLLVL.